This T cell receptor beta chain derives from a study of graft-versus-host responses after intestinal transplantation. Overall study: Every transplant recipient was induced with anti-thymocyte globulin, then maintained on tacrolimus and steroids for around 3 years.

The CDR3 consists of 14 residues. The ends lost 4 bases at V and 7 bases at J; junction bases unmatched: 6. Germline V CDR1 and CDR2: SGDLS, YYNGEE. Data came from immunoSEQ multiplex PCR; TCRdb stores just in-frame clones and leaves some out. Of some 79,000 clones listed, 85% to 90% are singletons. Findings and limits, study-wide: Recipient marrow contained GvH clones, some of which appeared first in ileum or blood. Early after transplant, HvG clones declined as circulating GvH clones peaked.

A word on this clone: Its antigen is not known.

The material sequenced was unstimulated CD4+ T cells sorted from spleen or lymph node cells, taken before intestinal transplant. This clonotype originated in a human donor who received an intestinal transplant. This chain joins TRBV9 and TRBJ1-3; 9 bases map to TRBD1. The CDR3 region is CASSPTGGTNTIYF. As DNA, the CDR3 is TGTGCCAGCAGCCCCACAGGGGGCACGAACACCATATATTTT.